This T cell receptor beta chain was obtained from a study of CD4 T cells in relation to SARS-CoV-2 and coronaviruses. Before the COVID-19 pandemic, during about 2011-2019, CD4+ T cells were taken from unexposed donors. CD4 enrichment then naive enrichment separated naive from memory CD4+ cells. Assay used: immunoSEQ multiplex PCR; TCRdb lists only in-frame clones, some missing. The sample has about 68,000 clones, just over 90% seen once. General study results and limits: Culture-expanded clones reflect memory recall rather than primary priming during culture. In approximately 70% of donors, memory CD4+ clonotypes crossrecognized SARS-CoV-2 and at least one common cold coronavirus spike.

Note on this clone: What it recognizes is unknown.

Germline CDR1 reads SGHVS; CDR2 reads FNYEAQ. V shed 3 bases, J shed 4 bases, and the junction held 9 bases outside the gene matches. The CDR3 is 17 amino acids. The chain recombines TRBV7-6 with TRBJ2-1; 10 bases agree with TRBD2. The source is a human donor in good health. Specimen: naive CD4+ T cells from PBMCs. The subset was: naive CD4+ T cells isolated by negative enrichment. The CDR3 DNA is TGTGCCAGCAGCTTTGGGATAGCGGGAGGCGGGTACAATGAGCAGTTCTTC. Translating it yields CASSFGIAGGGYNEQFF.